This T cell receptor (beta chain) was identified during a study of blood T cells in healthy people across ages. The use of a sample-barcoded 5' primer and a J-beta primer mix characterized a second PCR of about 7 to 12 cycles. TCRdb re-analysed the 5' RACE reads in MiXCR, keeping a single row per CDR3 protein. Here the sample spans approximately 690,000 distinct CDR3 sequences, roughly 41% being singletons. Trimming took 1 base from V and 11 from J; bases not matched to a gene: 10. This CDR3 is 16 amino acids long. Germline V CDR1 and CDR2: SGHTA, FQGNSA. This clonotype has more than one count but fewer than ten.

This sequence was found in a man older than 75 in good health. Source material: blood. The chain recombines TRBV7-2 with TRBJ2-5; 13 bases match TRBD2. In DNA, the CDR3 is TGTGCCAGCAGCTTAGTCGGGACTAGCGGGATTAGGGAGCAGTACTTC. The encoded protein is CASSLVGTSGIREQYF.